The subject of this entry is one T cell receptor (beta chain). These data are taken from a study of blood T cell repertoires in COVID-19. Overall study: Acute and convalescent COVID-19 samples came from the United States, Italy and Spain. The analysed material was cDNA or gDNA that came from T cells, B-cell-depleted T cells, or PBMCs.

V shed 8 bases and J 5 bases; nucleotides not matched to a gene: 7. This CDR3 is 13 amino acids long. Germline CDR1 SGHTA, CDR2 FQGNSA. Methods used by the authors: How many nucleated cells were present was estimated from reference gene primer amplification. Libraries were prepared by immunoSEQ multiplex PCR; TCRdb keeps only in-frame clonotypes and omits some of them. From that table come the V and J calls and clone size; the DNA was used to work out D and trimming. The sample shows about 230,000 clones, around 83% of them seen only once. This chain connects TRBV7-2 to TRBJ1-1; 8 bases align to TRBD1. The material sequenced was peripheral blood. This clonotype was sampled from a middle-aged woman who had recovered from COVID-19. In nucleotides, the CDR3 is TGTGCCAGCGGAAGCAGGGGGCTGACTGAAGCTTTCTTT. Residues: CASGSRGLTEAFF.